The 14 T cell receptor beta chains below were found in one sample sequenced in a study of T cell repertoires in cytomegalovirus infection. One entry per CDR3 protein, called by TCRdb with MiXCR from the reads. The data hold more than 650,000 distinct CDR3 sequences, with roughly 35% observed a single time. The specimen sequenced was PBMCs. These receptors all come from a human donor in good health (CMV status not recorded). Some clones in this sample may be carry-over from other donors' samples.

CDR3 region: CASSSEDRYGYTF. Written as DNA, the CDR3 is TGTGCCAGCAGCTCGGAAGACAGATATGGCTACACCTTC. The chain uses TRBV5-6 and TRBJ1-2; D possibly corresponds to TRBD1 (5 bases). Trimming took 3 bases from V and 5 from J, leaving 11 bases between them. This CDR3 has 13 residues. Germline-derived CDR1 and CDR2 are SGHDT and YYEEEE.

The chain has TRBV7-6 and TRBJ2-7; TRBD1 matches 8 bases. The length of the CDR3 is 13 residues. Losses at the gene ends were 10 bases for V and 3 bases for J; bases not matched to a gene: 8. Germline CDR1 and CDR2: SGHVS and FNYEAQ. Written as DNA, the CDR3 is TGTGCCACCCAGGGGGGACAGGACTACGAGCAGTACTTC. This codes for CATQGGQDYEQYF. Full variable domain (remainder filled in from reference TRBV7-6 and TRBJ2-7): GAGVSQSPRYKVTKRGQDVALRCDPISGHVSLYWYRQALGQGPEFLTYFNYEAQQDKSGLPNDRFSAERPEGSISTLTIQRTEQRDSAMYRCATQGGQDYEQYFGPGTRLTVT.

This clonotype was observed a handful of times. The V call is TRBV6-2 or TRBV6-3, the J call TRBJ2-1; 13 bases fit TRBD2. Germline-derived CDR1 and CDR2 are MNHEY and SVGEGT. V shed 6 bases, J shed 0 bases, and the junction held 11 bases outside the gene matches. CDR3 length: 19 amino acids. CDR3 DNA: TGTGCCAGCAGCCCTTACGGACTAGCGGGAGTCATCTCCTACAATGAGCAGTTCTTC. Protein: CASSPYGLAGVISYNEQFF.

This sequence joins TRBV10-3 and TRBJ2-7; TRBD1 aligns across 10 bases. The CDR3 consists of 14 residues. The junction had 0 bases not matched to a gene; V was cut back by 2 bases and J by 2 bases. The germline V gene has CDR1 ENHRY and CDR2 SYGVKD. In DNA, the CDR3 is TGTGCCATCAGTGAGGGACAGGGGGCCTACGAGCAGTACTTC. Its protein is CAISEGQGAYEQYF.

The sample holds a few counts of this clonotype. This chain uses TRBV28 with TRBJ2-1; 9 bases are a match to TRBD1. Losses at the gene ends were 3 bases for V and 5 bases for J; bases not matched to a gene: 8. The CDR3 has 16 amino acids. CDR1 is MDHEN and CDR2 is SYDVKM in the germline V gene. CDR3 bases: TGTGCCAGCAGTTTTATCACGGGACAGGGCCACAATGAGCAGTTCTTC. This sequence encodes CASSFITGQGHNEQFF.

This clonotype was seen more than once but under ten times. The chain combines TRBV28 with TRBJ2-7, with D possibly being TRBD2 (6 bases). V was pared by 6 bases and J by 6 bases, with 21 bases between. This CDR3 comprises 15 residues. The germline CDR1 and CDR2 sequences are MDHEN and SYDVKM. CDR3 in DNA: TGTGCCAGCAGCCCCCCCGGGAGACTGGGCCGCGAGCAGTACTTC. Protein sequence: CASSPPGRLGREQYF.

CDR3 loop: CASIEGRAEVSPLHF. For the CDR3, the DNA is TGTGCCAGCATCGAAGGGAGGGCCGAGGTCTCACCCCTCCACTTT. This chain uses TRBV6-6 with TRBJ1-6; no reliable D call. The CDR3 covers 15 residues. Germline values: CDR1 MNHNY, CDR2 SVGAGI (reference sequence). The ends were cut back, 7 bases at V and 10 bases at J, with 20 bases in the middle.

This clonotype turned up a few times. The gene calls are TRBV28 and TRBJ1-1; D is perhaps TRBD1 (5 bases). Germline assignment: CDR1 MDHEN and CDR2 SYDVKM. The CDR3 spans 16 residues. The V end was cut by 7 bases, the J end by 2 bases, with 20 bases between. The CDR3 loop is CASTAPERGPNTEAFF. CDR3 nucleotide sequence: TGTGCCAGCACCGCACCAGAGAGGGGCCCCAACACTGAAGCTTTCTTT.

The chain uses TRBV9 and TRBJ2-1; either TRBD1 or TRBD2 may fit D (5 bases each). The CDR3 runs 17 residues. Trimming took 4 bases from V and 0 from J, leaving 17 bases between them. Germline V gene sequence: CDR1 SGDLS, CDR2 YYNGEE. CDR3 sequence: CASSLRVGASSYNEQFF. The DNA of the CDR3 is TGTGCCAGCAGCCTCCGGGTCGGGGCGAGCTCCTACAATGAGCAGTTCTTC.

V gene TRBV28 combines with J gene TRBJ2-1, with D possibly matching TRBD2 (6 bases). This CDR3 contains 18 residues. Trimming took off 8 bases at V and 8 bases at J, with 31 bases between the two ends. In germline, CDR1 is MDHEN, CDR2 SYDVKM. This CDR3 reads CASRQAPAAIGSVDEQFF. The DNA for the CDR3 is TGTGCCAGCCGCCAAGCACCGGCGGCTATCGGGAGTGTGGATGAGCAGTTCTTC.

The chain joins TRBV6-1 to TRBJ2-5; 12 nucleotides agree with TRBD2. The germline V gene has CDR1 MNHNS and CDR2 SASEGT. The trim removed 7 bases at V and 3 bases at J, leaving 18 bases unmatched. This CDR3 is built from 19 residues. The CDR3 loop reads CASTQWLAGGSLDKETQYF. The CDR3 DNA reads TGTGCCAGCACCCAATGGCTAGCGGGAGGGTCCCTGGATAAAGAGACCCAGTACTTC.

The sample holds many counts of this clonotype. The V and J genes are TRBV28 and TRBJ1-1; D uncertain. The germline V gene encodes CDR1 MDHEN and CDR2 SYDVKM. This CDR3 has 15 residues. V lost 3 bases and J lost 2, with 13 bases in between. The CDR3 DNA follows: TGTGCCAGCAGTTTCTCCACAGAACTAAACACTGAAGCTTTCTTT. Translation: CASSFSTELNTEAFF.

This chain connects TRBV5-1 to TRBJ2-5; no definite D call. Between the trimmed V and J ends, which lost 1 base and 4 bases, there was a span of 8 bases. The V gene's germline CDR1 is SGHRS and CDR2 YFSETQ. This CDR3 spans 13 amino acids. For the CDR3, the DNA is TGCGCCAGCAGCTTGAAGGTTTTAGAGACCCAGTACTTC. The encoded protein is CASSLKVLETQYF.

In this sample, this clonotype turned up a few times. V usage is TRBV7-6 and J usage is TRBJ2-5; D perhaps matches TRBD1 (5 bases). Trimming took 6 bases from V and 2 from J, leaving 19 bases between them. CDR1 is SGHVS, CDR2 FNYEAQ, per germline. The CDR3 has 16 amino acids. The CDR3 DNA is TGTGCCAGCAGTCGTCTCGACAGAAATTCACAAGAGACCCAGTACTTC. It translates to CASSRLDRNSQETQYF. Complete variable domain (other parts from reference TRBV7-6 and TRBJ2-5): GAGVSQSPRYKVTKRGQDVALRCDPISGHVSLYWYRQALGQGPEFLTYFNYEAQQDKSGLPNDRFSAERPEGSISTLTIQRTEQRDSAMYRCASSRLDRNSQETQYFGPGTRLLVL.